The 25 T cell receptor beta chains given below trace back to one sample, sequenced in a study of blood T cell repertoires in COVID-19. Generated by immunoSEQ multiplex PCR, the TCRdb table keeps only in-frame clones and is missing some. The sample gives 40,000 to 50,000 clones, approximately 87% of which show up once; more than 15% is in the top ten. The sample was peripheral blood. All receptors come from a human donor in a cohort sampled during active COVID-19.

The chain uses TRBV10-1 and TRBJ2-1, with D possibly TRBD2 on 6 matching bases. Trimming cost V 0 bases and J 7 bases, with 10 bases left between them. CDR3 length: 14 residues. Germline CDR1 WNHNN, CDR2 SYGVQD (reference sequence). This chain's CDR3 is CASSESGGWNEQFF. In DNA form, the CDR3 reads TGCGCCAGCAGTGAGTCGGGGGGTTGGAATGAGCAGTTCTTC.

The rearrangement links TRBV9 to TRBJ2-5; TRBD1 matches 7 bases. Per germline, CDR1 SGDLS and CDR2 YYNGEE. The CDR3 spans 16 residues. The J segment lost 3 bases and the V segment lost 0 bases, leaving 8 bases of the junction unmatched. The CDR3 reads CASSVGDSADKETQYF. DNA of the CDR3: TGTGCCAGCAGCGTAGGGGACAGTGCGGATAAAGAGACCCAGTACTTC.

The V gene is TRBV9, the J gene TRBJ2-2; D remains ambiguous. Germline V CDR1 and CDR2: SGDLS, YYNGEE. The CDR3 runs to 14 residues. Trimming took 3 bases from V and 1 from J, leaving 7 bases between them. In nucleotides, the CDR3 is TGTGCCAGCAGCGCGTCGCGGAACACCGGGGAGCTGTTTTTT. Translating gives CASSASRNTGELFF.

The rearrangement uses TRBV27 and TRBJ2-7, with 7 bases identical to TRBD1. Germline V gene lookup returns CDR1 MNHEY and CDR2 SMNVEV (reference sequence). V shed 4 bases and J 1 base; nucleotides not matched to a gene: 1. This CDR3 region has 13 residues. In DNA form, the CDR3 reads TGTGCCAGCAGTTGGGGACAGTCCTACGAGCAGTACTTC. Protein product: CASSWGQSYEQYF.

The rearrangement uses TRBV4-1 and TRBJ1-1; a possible D gene is TRBD1 (5 bases). Trimming removed 0 bases from V and 8 bases from J, with 13 bases in between. CDR3 size: 14 residues. Looked up from germline, CDR1 is MGHRA and CDR2 is YSYEKL. Here the CDR3 DNA reads TGCGCCAGCAGCCAAGAAGGGGCGGCAATGGAAGCTTTCTTT. Translation gives CASSQEGAAMEAFF.

The chain combines TRBV11-2 with TRBJ1-2, with no clear D. The CDR3 is made up of 12 amino acids. Trimming left V 6 bases short and J 8 bases short, with 13 bases between. Germline V gene lookup returns CDR1 SGHAT and CDR2 FQNNGV. The CDR3 DNA reads as TGTGCCAGCAGTAACTCGCGGGTAGGCTACACCTTC. This translates into CASSNSRVGYTF. Full variable domain (remainder filled in from reference TRBV11-2 and TRBJ1-2): EAGVAQSPRYKIIEKRQSVAFWCNPISGHATLYWYQQILGQGPKLLIQFQNNGVVDDSQLPKDRFSAERLKGVDSTLKIQPAKLEDSAVYLCASSNSRVGYTFGSGTRLTVV.

The chain uses TRBV9 and TRBJ1-3, with 7 bases identical to TRBD1. The CDR3 consists of 16 residues. From germline, CDR1 is SGDLS and CDR2 YYNGEE. The junction had 7 bases not matched to a gene; V was cut back by 4 bases and J by 0 bases. The CDR3 loop reads CASSLFPGGSGNTIYF. CDR3 nucleotide sequence: TGTGCCAGCAGCCTTTTTCCAGGGGGCTCTGGAAACACCATATATTTT.

J is TRBJ1-5 and V is TRBV12-3 or TRBV12-4, with TRBD1 as a possible D gene (5 bases). V gave up 4 bases and J gave up 6 bases, with 10 bases separating them. The CDR3 spans 13 residues. CDR3 sequence: CASSSGGGQPQHF. In DNA, the CDR3 is TGTGCCAGCAGTTCCGGGGGGGGTCAGCCCCAGCATTTT.

The V gene is TRBV18, the J gene TRBJ1-1; D remains unclear. This CDR3 contains 15 residues. The germline CDR1 and CDR2 sequences are KGHSH and LQKENI. V was pared by 0 bases and J by 0 bases, with 8 bases between. In DNA form, the CDR3 reads TGTGCCAGCTCACCACCGGGCCCTGTGAACACTGAAGCTTTCTTT. This sequence encodes CASSPPGPVNTEAFF.

The gene calls are TRBV3-1 (or the pseudogene TRBV3-2) and TRBJ1-2; possible D gene TRBD1, 6 bases. The germline gives CDR1 LGHDT, CDR2 YNNKEL (reference sequence). V shed 0 bases and J shed 3 bases, with 14 bases lying between them. This CDR3 spans 16 amino acids. In nucleotides, the CDR3 is TGTGCCAGCAGCCAAGATTTTAGGGACACCCACTATGGCTACACCTTC. Protein product: CASSQDFRDTHYGYTF.

This sequence joins TRBV5-6 and TRBJ2-5; 8 bases match TRBD1. Germline loops: CDR1 SGHDT, CDR2 YYEEEE. The length of the CDR3 is 14 residues. The V segment lost 7 bases and the J segment 2 bases; nucleotides outside the gene matches: 7. The CDR3 DNA reads as TGTGCCAGCTTTCTCGGGACAGGACAAGAGACCCAGTACTTC. Its translation is CASFLGTGQETQYF.

The chain links TRBV10-3 to TRBJ2-7; TRBD2 aligns across 15 bases. The germline gives CDR1 ENHRY, CDR2 SYGVKD. V lost 5 bases to trimming and J lost 0 bases; unmatched junction nucleotides: 14. CDR3 size: 20 residues. CDR3 residues: CAISQTKGLAGGAVSYEQYF. The CDR3 DNA sequence: TGTGCCATCAGTCAAACAAAGGGACTAGCGGGGGGCGCCGTCTCCTACGAGCAGTACTTC.

The J gene is TRBJ1-3, the V gene TRBV5-4; D is possibly TRBD1 (5 bases). The CDR3 totals 15 residues. Germline CDR1 and CDR2: SGHNT and YYREEE (reference sequence). Trimming left V 4 bases short and J 0 bases short, with 11 bases between. CDR3 protein: CASSATAPSGNTIYF. In nucleotides, the CDR3 is TGTGCCAGCAGCGCGACAGCTCCCTCTGGAAACACCATATATTTT.

This chain uses TRBV29-1 with TRBJ1-1, with D possibly matching TRBD1 (5 bases). The ends were cut back, 7 bases at V and 1 base at J, with 10 bases in the middle. This CDR3 is built from 12 residues. Germline CDR1 reads SQVTM; CDR2 reads ANQGSEA. CDR3: CSAREGNTEAFF. The CDR3, as DNA: TGCAGCGCCAGGGAGGGGAACACTGAAGCTTTCTTT.

V and J are TRBV19 and TRBJ2-1, with 7 bases matching TRBD1. The CDR3 covers 14 residues. With V trimmed by 1 base and J by 9 bases, 6 bases remained unmatched. Germline loops: CDR1 LNHDA, CDR2 SQIVND (reference sequence). The CDR3 is CASSIGRTGVEQFF. In nucleotides, the CDR3 is TGTGCCAGTAGTATAGGACGGACAGGTGTTGAGCAGTTCTTC.

This clone was observed a single time. The CDR3 is CASSGPGGSNTEAFF. The DNA of the CDR3 is TGTGCCAGCAGCGGTCCGGGGGGGTCGAACACTGAAGCTTTCTTT. The V call is TRBV9, the J call TRBJ1-1, with D perhaps TRBD1 (5 bases). This CDR3 spans 15 amino acids. Trimming left V 3 bases short and J 1 base short, with 13 bases between. Germline loops: CDR1 SGDLS, CDR2 YYNGEE.

J is TRBJ1-5 and V is TRBV30, with D possibly TRBD1 on 5 matching bases. V gave up 2 bases and J gave up 0 bases, with 11 bases separating them. This CDR3 has 15 amino acids. Germline V gives CDR1 GTSNPN, CDR2 SVGIG (reference sequence). CDR3 in DNA: TGTGCCTGGAGTTCCGGGCAGGGTAGCAATCAGCCCCAGCATTTT. Translation gives CAWSSGQGSNQPQHF.

The chain has TRBV5-1 and TRBJ2-5; the match to TRBD2 covers 9 bases. The V gene end was trimmed by 0 bases and the J gene end by 9 bases; junction bases not matched to a gene: 9. Germline CDR1 reads SGHRS; CDR2 reads YFSETQ. CDR3 length: 15 residues. The CDR3 DNA reads TGCGCCAGCAGCTTGGGGGCCCCTAGCGGGGCTCCCCAGTACTTC. It yields the protein CASSLGAPSGAPQYF.

The chain recombines TRBV7-2 with TRBJ1-5, with D uncertain. Trimming cost V 5 bases and J 4 bases, with 15 bases left between them. CDR1 is SGHTA, CDR2 FQGNSA, per germline. This CDR3 region has 15 residues. The CDR3 sequence: CASSPTAVQNQPQHF. As DNA, the CDR3 is TGTGCCAGCAGCCCCACCGCGGTCCAAAATCAGCCCCAGCATTTT.

The CDR3 loop is CASSCRLACNYEQYF. For the CDR3, the DNA is TGTGCCAGCAGCTGCCGACTAGCGTGTAACTACGAGCAGTACTTC. The rearrangement joins TRBV7-3 to TRBJ2-7, with TRBD2 matching over 8 bases. Germline-derived CDR1 and CDR2 are SGHTA and FQGTGA. V lost 4 bases, J lost 3 bases, and 8 bases stayed unmatched. CDR3 length: 15 residues.

Remarks on this clone: The junction and the germline gene differ at one end; a read error may be behind it. The rearrangement uses TRBV7-2 and TRBJ2-7; 7 bases fit TRBD1. The germline V gene encodes CDR1 SGHTA and CDR2 FQGNSA. This CDR3 comprises 16 residues. In DNA form, the CDR3 reads TGTGCCAGCAGCTTAATCACAAGGGGGCCCTCCCACGAGCAGTACTTC. Translated: CASSLITRGPSHEQYF.

This chain uses TRBV5-5 with TRBJ1-2; 8 nucleotides agree with TRBD1. This CDR3 comprises 16 residues. The ends lost 2 bases at V and 3 bases at J; junction bases unmatched: 9. Per the germline V gene, CDR1 is SGHKS and CDR2 is YYEKEE (reference sequence). The CDR3 reads CASSFVDRANDYGYTF. The CDR3 nucleotides read TGTGCCAGCAGCTTTGTGGACAGGGCTAACGACTATGGCTACACCTTC.

The gene calls are TRBV5-8 and TRBJ1-5; the match to TRBD1 covers 8 bases. Germline V gene data show CDR1 as SGHTS and CDR2 as YDEGEE. This CDR3 region has 14 residues. Losses at the gene ends were 4 bases for V and 2 bases for J; bases not matched to a gene: 2. CDR3 protein: CASSRDRRNQPQHF. CDR3 DNA: TGTGCCAGCAGCAGGGACAGGCGCAATCAGCCCCAGCATTTT.

V and J are TRBV2 and TRBJ2-2; TRBD2 agrees at 8 bases. Trimming cost V 9 bases and J 4 bases; bases outside gene matches: 10. CDR3 length: 15 amino acids. The V gene's germline CDR1 is SNHLY and CDR2 FYNNEI. The DNA for the CDR3 is TGTGCCAGTCGCTCCGGGACTAGGTCCACCGGGGAGCTGTTTTTT. Its protein is CASRSGTRSTGELFF.

The CDR3 region is CAISGQTGGTYEQYF. The CDR3 DNA sequence: TGTGCCATCAGTGGGCAGACAGGGGGTACCTACGAGCAGTACTTC. The chain couples TRBV10-3 to TRBJ2-7; 9 bases agree with TRBD1. Germline assignment: CDR1 ENHRY and CDR2 SYGVKD. V lost 4 bases to trimming and J lost 2 bases; unmatched junction nucleotides: 6. The CDR3 length is 15 residues.